The T cell receptor (beta chain) under discussion was sequenced for a study of T cells in Graves' hyperthyroidism and ophthalmopathy. Regarding the study as a whole: Through a model of 13 V-J features, ophthalmopathy was separated from stable hyperthyroidism.

Trimming shortened V by 1 base and J by 5 bases, and 23 bases separated the two germline ends. CDR3 size: 19 residues. In germline, CDR1 is SGHNT, CDR2 YENEEA. Researchers took RNA transcripts and amplified the TCR beta CDR3 regions from them. The primer set for the first-round RT-PCR of the TCR CDR3 was HTBI. TCRdb reprocessed the multiplex PCR reads via MiXCR and lists one record per CDR3 protein. The sample includes around 350,000 distinct CDR3 sequences, approximately 15% of them seen just once. This clonotype turned up a few times. Its antigen is currently unknown. The TCR comes from a woman under 40 with Graves' ophthalmopathy. The gene calls are TRBV11-3 and TRBJ2-2, with D maybe TRBD1 (6 bases). What was sequenced was blood. The CDR3 protein is CASSLAIGVGGARTGELFF. The CDR3 region has the DNA TGTGCCAGCAGCTTAGCTATCGGCGTTGGGGGCGCGCGGACCGGGGAGCTGTTTTTT.